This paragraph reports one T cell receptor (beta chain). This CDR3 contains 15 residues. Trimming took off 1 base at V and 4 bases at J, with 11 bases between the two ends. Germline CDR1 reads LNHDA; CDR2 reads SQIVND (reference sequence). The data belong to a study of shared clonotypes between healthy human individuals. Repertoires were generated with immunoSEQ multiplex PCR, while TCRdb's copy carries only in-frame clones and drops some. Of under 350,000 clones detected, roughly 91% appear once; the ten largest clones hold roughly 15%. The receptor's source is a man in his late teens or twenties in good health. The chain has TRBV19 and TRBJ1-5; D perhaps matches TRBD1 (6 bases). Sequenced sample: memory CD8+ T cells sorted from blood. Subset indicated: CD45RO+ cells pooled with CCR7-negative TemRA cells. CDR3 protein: CASSIVTGINQPQHF. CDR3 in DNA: TGTGCCAGTAGTATAGTTACAGGGATAAATCAGCCCCAGCATTTT.